Presented here are 9 T cell receptor beta chains from one specimen sequenced in a study of blood T cell repertoires in COVID-19 (dated by TCRdb to between 2020 and 2021). The method behind the library was the immunoSEQ multiplex PCR assay. Here the immuneACCESS table is served through TCRdb, limited to in-frame sequences with V and J called. Missing clones are a known gap in these copies; in checked studies unresolved V genes cover under half, and the rest lacks a known reason. For this sample there are roughly 340,000 clones; about 90% appear just once. The top ten clones comprise 2.5% to 4% of the sample. Input material: peripheral blood. These receptors all come from a young woman who had recovered from COVID-19.

The table lists this clone with a count of one. In DNA, the CDR3 is TGCGCCAGCAGTCCGCTCCCGGTAGGGGTGAGGACCGGGGAGCTGTTTTTT. The encoded protein is CASSPLPVGVRTGELFF. The genes are TRBV5-1 and TRBJ2-2; tentatively, D is TRBD1 (5 bases). Trimming took 5 bases from V and 5 from J, leaving 22 bases between them. The CDR3 is 17 residues long. Per the germline V gene, CDR1 is SGHRS and CDR2 is YFSETQ.

This chain connects TRBV7-8 to TRBJ2-4; TRBD2 matches at 8 bases. With 7 bases clipped from V and 5 bases from J, the junction kept 7 bases outside the gene matches. Looked up from germline, CDR1 is SGHVS and CDR2 is FQNEAQ. The CDR3 has 14 amino acids. The CDR3 nucleotides read TGTGCCAGCAACCCGCCGGGACTAGAAAACATTCAGTACTTC. Its translation is CASNPPGLENIQYF.

V gene TRBV13 combines with J gene TRBJ1-4; no clear D gene. The CDR3 runs to 14 residues. V dropped 5 bases and J dropped 2 bases, with 9 bases sitting between them. CDR1 PRHDT and CDR2 FYEKMQ come from the germline V gene (reference sequence). The CDR3 protein is CASSLQVTNEKLFF. The CDR3 DNA follows: TGTGCCAGCAGCCTTCAGGTTACTAATGAAAAACTGTTTTTT.

The CDR3 nucleotides read TGTGCCACCAGCAGAGAAGGGACAGCCAATTCCTACAATGAGCAGTTCTTC. It yields the protein CATSREGTANSYNEQFF. V gene TRBV15 combines with J gene TRBJ2-1; TRBD1 matches at 7 bases. Germline V lookup: CDR1 LNHNV, CDR2 YYDKDF (reference sequence). CDR3 length: 17 amino acids. V shed 0 bases, J shed 1 base, and the junction held 6 bases outside the gene matches. Using reference TRBV15 and TRBJ2-1 for the parts outside the CDR3, the full variable domain is DAMVIQNPRYQVTQFGKPVTLSCSQTLNHNVMYWYQQKSSQAPKLLFHYYDKDFNNEADTPDNFQSRRPNTSFCFLDIRSPGLGDTAMYLCATSREGTANSYNEQFFGPGTRLTVL.

The chain recombines TRBV9 with TRBJ1-2; TRBD1 might be the D (5 bases). The CDR3 runs to 15 residues. V lost 0 bases to trimming and J lost 3 bases, with 12 bases between them. Per the germline V gene, CDR1 is SGDLS and CDR2 is YYNGEE. CDR3: CASSVGQGGDYGYTF. The CDR3 region has the DNA TGTGCCAGCAGCGTAGGGCAGGGAGGAGACTATGGCTACACCTTC.

The V gene is TRBV5-5, the J gene TRBJ2-7; 11 nucleotides match TRBD2. V trimming: 0 bases; J trimming: 9 bases; junction bases outside the gene matches: 14. Germline V CDR1 and CDR2: SGHKS, YYEKEE (reference sequence). This CDR3 is 17 amino acids long. CDR3 nucleotide sequence: TGTGCCAGCAGCTTGGGCCACCTAGCGGGAGGATCTTATGCGCAGTACGTC. Its protein is CASSLGHLAGGSYAQYV.

The rearrangement joins TRBV9 to TRBJ2-2, with 16 bases identical to TRBD2. The germline gives CDR1 SGDLS, CDR2 YYNGEE. The CDR3 is 22 residues long. The junction had 15 bases not matched to a gene; V was cut back by 0 bases and J by 4 bases. The CDR3 DNA reads as TGTGCCAGCAGCGTAGCACTCGTCCCGGGACTAGCGGGAGGGGGACTCACCGGGGAGCTGTTTTTT. It encodes CASSVALVPGLAGGGLTGELFF.

The chain recombines TRBV5-6 with TRBJ1-1; D may be TRBD1 (6 bases). Per germline, CDR1 SGHDT and CDR2 YYEEEE. V was clipped by 0 bases and J by 1 base, with 13 bases between them. CDR3 size: 16 residues. CDR3 DNA: TGTGCCAGCAGCTTGGTTCCAGGGGCAGGGAACACTGAAGCTTTCTTT. Translated: CASSLVPGAGNTEAFF.

V is TRBV11-3 and J is TRBJ2-1; 7 bases map to TRBD2. V was pared by 1 base and J by 2 bases, with 5 bases of the junction left unmatched. Germline CDR1 is SGHNT and CDR2 is YENEEA. The CDR3 runs 16 residues. CDR3 loop: CASSLGGGGPYNEQFF. The CDR3 nucleotides read TGTGCCAGCAGCTTAGGGGGCGGGGGACCCTACAATGAGCAGTTCTTC.